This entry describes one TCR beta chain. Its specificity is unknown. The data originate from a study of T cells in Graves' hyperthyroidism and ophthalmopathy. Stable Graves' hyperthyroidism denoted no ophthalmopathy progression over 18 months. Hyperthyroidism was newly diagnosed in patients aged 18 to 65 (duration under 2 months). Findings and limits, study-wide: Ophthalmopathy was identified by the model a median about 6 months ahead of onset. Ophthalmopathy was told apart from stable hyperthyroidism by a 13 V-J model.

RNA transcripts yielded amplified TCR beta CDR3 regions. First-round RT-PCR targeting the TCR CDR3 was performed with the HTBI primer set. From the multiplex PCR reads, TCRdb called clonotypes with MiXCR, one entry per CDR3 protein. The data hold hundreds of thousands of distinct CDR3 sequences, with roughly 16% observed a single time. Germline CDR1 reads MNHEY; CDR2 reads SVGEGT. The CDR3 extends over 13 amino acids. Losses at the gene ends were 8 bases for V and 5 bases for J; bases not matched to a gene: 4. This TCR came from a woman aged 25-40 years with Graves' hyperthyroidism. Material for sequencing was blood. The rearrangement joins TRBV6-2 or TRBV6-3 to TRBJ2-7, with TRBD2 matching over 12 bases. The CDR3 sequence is CASVGLAGNEQYF. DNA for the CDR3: TGTGCCAGCGTTGGACTAGCGGGAAACGAGCAGTACTTC.